A selection of T cell receptor beta chains follows, all from one sample in a study of blood T cell repertoires in COVID-19. Using immunoSEQ multiplex PCR, the repertoire was profiled, and TCRdb retains in-frame clones only, with some absent. The sample records approximately 300,000 clones, roughly 84% being singletons. The source material was peripheral blood. These receptors were taken from a man aged 45 to 65 with active or convalescent COVID-19. The CDR3 runs from the conserved cysteine through the conserved F or W. A D gene is named only where the DNA matches it firmly. Only some rows state a clone size, as once, few, many or a class for expanded clones.

d_call j_call v_call clone_size cdr3_aa cdr3_nt
NA TRBJ1-6 TRBV19 NA CASMGRRAGSPLHF TGTGCCAGTATGGGGCGCAGGGCCGGTTCACCCCTCCACTTT
TRBD1 TRBJ1-2 TRBV7-6 once CASSLDRGHSYGYTF TGTGCCAGCAGCTTGGACAGGGGGCATTCCTATGGCTACACCTTC
TRBD2 TRBJ2-7 TRBV10-3 NA CAISGGGRSSYEQYF TGTGCCATCAGTGGGGGGGGAAGGAGCTCCTACGAGCAGTACTTC
TRBD2 TRBJ2-5 TRBV10-2 NA CASRDHGGAEETQYF TGCGCCAGCAGGGATCACGGGGGGGCAGAGGAGACCCAGTACTTC
NA TRBJ2-7 TRBV10-2 NA CASSTQGVGGEQYF TGCGCCAGCAGTACCCAAGGAGTAGGGGGCGAGCAGTACTTC
NA TRBJ2-7 TRBV7-8 NA CASSLNSLDNHEQYF TGTGCCAGCAGCTTAAACTCCTTGGACAACCACGAGCAGTACTTC
NA TRBJ2-7 TRBV11-2 NA CASSLAQASYEQYF TGTGCCAGCAGCTTAGCCCAGGCGTCCTACGAGCAGTACTTC
NA TRBJ1-6 TRBV7-9 once CASSPKGDSPLHF TGTGCCAGCAGCCCGAAGGGAGATTCACCCCTCCACTTT
TRBD1 TRBJ2-7 TRBV6-2/TRBV6-3 NA CASSYHGQGAYEQYF TGTGCCAGCAGTTACCATGGACAGGGGGCCTACGAGCAGTACTTC
NA TRBJ1-2 TRBV27 NA CASSLSPLGRGYTF TGTGCCAGCAGTTTATCGCCTTTGGGGCGCGGCTACACCTTC
NA TRBJ1-3 TRBV4-3 NA CASSQDIPSGSSGNTIYF TGCGCCAGCAGCCAAGACATACCATCGGGTTCATCTGGAAACACCATATATTTT
TRBD1 TRBJ1-2 TRBV6-5 NA CASARQGNYGYTF TGTGCCAGCGCAAGACAGGGTAACTATGGCTACACCTTC
NA TRBJ1-5 TRBV6-2/TRBV6-3 few CASSYAGTPRNQPQHF TGTGCCAGCAGTTACGCCGGGACACCCCGCAATCAGCCCCAGCATTTT
TRBD1 TRBJ1-2 TRBV6-5 NA CASSPTGNYGYTF TGTGCCAGCAGTCCGACAGGGAACTATGGCTACACCTTC
TRBD2 TRBJ2-5 TRBV28 NA CASKELAGRRETQYF TGTGCCAGCAAGGAACTAGCGGGGAGGAGGGAGACCCAGTACTTC
TRBD2 TRBJ2-1 TRBV3-1/TRBV3-2 NA CASSPLAGRGGHEQFF TGTGCCAGCAGCCCGCTAGCGGGAAGGGGGGGGCATGAGCAGTTCTTC
TRBD1 TRBJ2-7 TRBV18 NA CASSLLPGTGSHEQYF TGTGCCAGCTCACTCCTACCCGGGACAGGGAGCCACGAGCAGTACTTC
TRBD2 TRBJ2-1 TRBV6-2/TRBV6-3 NA CASSLAGVVYNEQFF TGTGCCAGCAGTTTAGCGGGAGTAGTATACAATGAGCAGTTCTTC
NA TRBJ2-2 TRBV2 NA CARTSGLLTGELFF TGTGCCAGGACCTCCGGACTCCTCACCGGGGAGCTGTTTTTT
NA TRBJ2-5 TRBV19 NA CASTTRGRFDQETQYF TGTGCCAGCACAACTCGGGGAAGATTTGACCAAGAGACCCAGTACTTC
NA TRBJ2-6 TRBV6-5 NA CASTTTGSGANVLTF TGTGCCAGCACCACTACAGGGTCTGGGGCCAACGTCCTGACTTTC
TRBD1 TRBJ1-4 TRBV25-1 NA CASSELAGQGESNEKLFF TGTGCCAGCAGTGAATTGGCGGGACAGGGTGAATCTAATGAAAAACTGTTTTTT
NA TRBJ1-4 TRBV28 NA CASSPTTVTNEKLFF TGTGCCAGCAGTCCGACGACAGTGACTAATGAAAAACTGTTTTTT
TRBD1 TRBJ1-2 TRBV9 NA CASSVRQGTGYTF TGTGCCAGCAGCGTAAGACAGGGGACAGGCTACACCTTC
NA TRBJ1-2 TRBV10-2 NA CASSETGLGYTF TGCGCCAGCAGTGAGACAGGGCTGGGCTACACCTTC
TRBD1 TRBJ1-4 TRBV5-6 NA CASSFGGGSGEKLFF TGTGCCAGCAGCTTTGGAGGGGGCAGTGGTGAAAAACTGTTTTTT
TRBD1 TRBJ1-5 TRBV7-2 NA CASSIRQGNQPQHF TGTGCCAGCAGCATTCGACAGGGGAATCAGCCCCAGCATTTT
TRBD1 TRBJ1-6 TRBV27 once CASSPGTGNSPLHF TGTGCCAGCAGTCCCGGGACAGGCAATTCACCCCTCCACTTT
NA TRBJ1-5 TRBV5-5 NA CASSLAVSTPGPQHF TGTGCCAGCAGCTTGGCCGTCTCTACCCCTGGGCCCCAGCATTTT
NA TRBJ1-4 TRBV2 NA CASSAEVLEKLFF TGTGCCAGCAGCGCTGAGGTTTTGGAAAAACTGTTTTTT
NA TRBJ1-4 TRBV10-3 NA CAISEPTGFNEKLFF TGTGCCATCAGTGAGCCGACAGGCTTTAATGAAAAACTGTTTTTT
NA TRBJ1-2 TRBV5-1 NA CASSLPESLYGYTF TGCGCCAGCAGCTTACCGGAGTCCCTATATGGCTACACCTTC
NA TRBJ2-1 TRBV14 once CASSPGHYNEQFF TGTGCCAGCAGCCCGGGACATTACAATGAGCAGTTCTTC
NA TRBJ2-1 TRBV11-2 once CASSFSSYNEQFF TGTGCCAGCAGCTTCTCCTCCTACAATGAGCAGTTCTTC
TRBD1 TRBJ2-7 TRBV6-5 once CASSPDRGPYEQYF TGTGCCAGCAGTCCGGACAGGGGCCCCTACGAGCAGTACTTC
NA TRBJ2-7 TRBV27 NA CASSLKAPPGEQYF TGTGCCAGCAGTTTAAAGGCACCCCCGGGGGAGCAGTACTTC
TRBD1 TRBJ1-6 TRBV19 NA CASSILQGASPLHF TGTGCCAGTAGTATTTTGCAGGGGGCTTCACCCCTCCACTTT
NA TRBJ2-3 TRBV5-4 NA CASSLAGPDTQYF TGTGCCAGCAGCTTGGCTGGCCCAGATACGCAGTATTTT
NA TRBJ1-2 TRBV3-1/TRBV3-2 NA CASSQSGSAYGYTF TGTGCCAGCAGCCAATCCGGTTCCGCCTATGGCTACACCTTC
TRBD1 TRBJ1-2 TRBV28 NA CASSSPGQGGLGGYTF TGTGCCAGCAGTTCGCCGGGACAGGGAGGGCTAGGAGGCTACACCTTC
NA TRBJ1-2 TRBV19 NA CASSKTVRDYGYTF TGTGCCAGTAGTAAAACAGTACGAGACTATGGCTACACCTTC
NA TRBJ1-5 TRBV19 NA CASSIGGAQPQHF TGTGCCAGTAGTATAGGGGGCGCTCAGCCCCAGCATTTT